There are many counts of the clone carrying this T cell receptor (beta chain). What it binds is unknown. This entry belongs to a study of T-cell reconstitution after alpha-beta-depleted transplantation in children. The library targeted TCRbeta and was prepared with unique molecular identifiers. TCRdb reprocessed the PCR reads via MiXCR and lists one record per CDR3 protein. Of about 200,000 distinct CDR3 sequences listed, roughly 6.5% are singletons. Germline CDR1 is SNHLY and CDR2 is FYNNEI. Trimming stripped 8 bases from V and 4 bases from J, with 21 bases between. This CDR3 has 16 residues. General study points: Where alpha-beta T cells came from about two months after transplant was reportedly several hundred expanded graft clones. It was surviving recipient T cells and thymic progenitors that gave some patients high TCRbeta diversity at day 60.

This clonotype was sampled from a girl less than two years old with combined immunodeficiency, due to receive a stem cell transplant. V is TRBV2 and J is TRBJ2-1, with D tentatively TRBD2 (5 bases). Sample: PBMCs, taken before TCRalphabeta/CD19-depleted stem cell transplant. CDR3 residues: CASARTQVFPYNEQFF. For the CDR3, the DNA is TGTGCCAGCGCACGGACTCAGGTCTTCCCTTACAATGAGCAGTTCTTC.